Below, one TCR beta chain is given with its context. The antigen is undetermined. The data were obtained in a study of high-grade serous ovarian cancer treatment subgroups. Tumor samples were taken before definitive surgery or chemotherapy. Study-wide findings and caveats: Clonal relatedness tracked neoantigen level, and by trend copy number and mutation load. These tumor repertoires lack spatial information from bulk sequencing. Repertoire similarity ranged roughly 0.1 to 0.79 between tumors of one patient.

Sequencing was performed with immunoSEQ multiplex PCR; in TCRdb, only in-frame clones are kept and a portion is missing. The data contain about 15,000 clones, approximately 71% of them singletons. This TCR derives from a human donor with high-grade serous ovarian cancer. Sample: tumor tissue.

CDR3 DNA: TGTGCCAGCAGCTATCCGGGTCTGACCTACAATGAGCAGTTCTTC. It specifies CASSYPGLTYNEQFF. The V gene is TRBV7-9, the J gene TRBJ2-1; unclear D gene. V dropped 4 bases and J dropped 2 bases, with 12 bases sitting between them. CDR1 is SEHNR and CDR2 is FQNEAQ in the germline V gene (reference sequence). The CDR3 sequence is 15 residues long.